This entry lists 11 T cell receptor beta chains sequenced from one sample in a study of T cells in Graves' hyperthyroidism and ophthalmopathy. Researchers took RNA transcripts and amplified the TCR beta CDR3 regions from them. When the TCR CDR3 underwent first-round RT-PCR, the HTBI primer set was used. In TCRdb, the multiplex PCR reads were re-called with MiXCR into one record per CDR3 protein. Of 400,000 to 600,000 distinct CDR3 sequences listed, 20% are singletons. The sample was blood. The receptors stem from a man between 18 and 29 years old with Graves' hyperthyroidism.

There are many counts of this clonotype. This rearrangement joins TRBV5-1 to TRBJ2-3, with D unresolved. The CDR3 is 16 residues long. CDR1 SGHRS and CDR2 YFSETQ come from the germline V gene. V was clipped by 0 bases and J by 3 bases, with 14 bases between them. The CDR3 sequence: CASSLGLGTVTDTQYF. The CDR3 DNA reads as TGCGCCAGCAGCTTGGGTCTGGGTACGGTAACAGATACGCAGTATTTT.

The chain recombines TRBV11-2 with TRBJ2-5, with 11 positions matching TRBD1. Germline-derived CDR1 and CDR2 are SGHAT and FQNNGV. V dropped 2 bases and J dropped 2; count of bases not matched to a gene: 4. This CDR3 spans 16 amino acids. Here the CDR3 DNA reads TGTGCCAGCAGCTTATTGTGGGACAGGGGGCAAGAGACCCAGTACTTC. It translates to CASSLLWDRGQETQYF.

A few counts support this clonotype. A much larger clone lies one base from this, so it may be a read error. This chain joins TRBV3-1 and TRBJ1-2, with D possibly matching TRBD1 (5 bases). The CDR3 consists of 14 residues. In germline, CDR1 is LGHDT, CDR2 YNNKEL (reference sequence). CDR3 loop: CASSHGAALDGHTF. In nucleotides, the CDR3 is TGTGCCAGCAGCCACGGGGCAGCGCTAGATGGCCACACCTTC.

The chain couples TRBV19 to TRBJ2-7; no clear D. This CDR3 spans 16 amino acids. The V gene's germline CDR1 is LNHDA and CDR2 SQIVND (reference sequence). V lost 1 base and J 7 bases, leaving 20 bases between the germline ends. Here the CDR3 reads CASSIGAAGLLGEQYF. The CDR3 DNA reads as TGTGCCAGTAGTATAGGTGCGGCTGGGCTATTGGGAGAGCAGTACTTC.

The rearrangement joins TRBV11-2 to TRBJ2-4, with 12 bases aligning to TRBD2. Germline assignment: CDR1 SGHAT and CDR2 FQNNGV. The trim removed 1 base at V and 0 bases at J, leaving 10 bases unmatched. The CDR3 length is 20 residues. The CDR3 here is CASSLVSGLAGTIAKNIQYF. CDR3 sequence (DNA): TGTGCCAGCAGCTTAGTTTCCGGACTAGCGGGGACTATAGCCAAAAACATTCAGTACTTC.

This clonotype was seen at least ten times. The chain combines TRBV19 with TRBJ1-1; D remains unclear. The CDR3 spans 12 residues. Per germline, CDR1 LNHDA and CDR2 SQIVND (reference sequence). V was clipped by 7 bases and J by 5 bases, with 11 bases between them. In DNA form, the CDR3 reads TGTGCCAGTATTGATGATAAAACTGAAGCTTTCTTT. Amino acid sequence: CASIDDKTEAFF.

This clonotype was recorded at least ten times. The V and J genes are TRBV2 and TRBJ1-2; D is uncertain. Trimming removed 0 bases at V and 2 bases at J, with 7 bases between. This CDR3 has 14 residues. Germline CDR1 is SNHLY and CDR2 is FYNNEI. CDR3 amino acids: CASSEAPANYGYTF. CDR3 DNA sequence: TGTGCCAGCAGTGAAGCTCCCGCAAACTATGGCTACACCTTC.

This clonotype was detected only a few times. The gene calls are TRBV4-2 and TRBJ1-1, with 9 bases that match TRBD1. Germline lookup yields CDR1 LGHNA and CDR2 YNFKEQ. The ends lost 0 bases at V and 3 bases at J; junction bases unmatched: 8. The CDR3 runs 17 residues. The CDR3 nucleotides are TGTGCCAGCAGCCAAGATGGGACAGGGAGTTGGGACACTGAAGCTTTCTTT. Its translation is CASSQDGTGSWDTEAFF.

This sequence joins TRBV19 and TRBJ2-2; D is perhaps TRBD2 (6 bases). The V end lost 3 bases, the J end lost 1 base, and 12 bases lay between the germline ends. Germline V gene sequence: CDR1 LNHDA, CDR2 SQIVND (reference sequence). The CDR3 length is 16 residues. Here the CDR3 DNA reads TGTGCCAGTAGTATTCCCCCCGGGGGGAACACCGGGGAGCTGTTTTTT. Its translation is CASSIPPGGNTGELFF.

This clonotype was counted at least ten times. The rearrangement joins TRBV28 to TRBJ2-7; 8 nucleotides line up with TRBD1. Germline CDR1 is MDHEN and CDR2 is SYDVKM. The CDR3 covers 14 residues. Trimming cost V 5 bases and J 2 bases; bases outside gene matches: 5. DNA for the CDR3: TGTGCCAGCAGTCTGACAGGGGAAACCTACGAGCAGTACTTC. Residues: CASSLTGETYEQYF.

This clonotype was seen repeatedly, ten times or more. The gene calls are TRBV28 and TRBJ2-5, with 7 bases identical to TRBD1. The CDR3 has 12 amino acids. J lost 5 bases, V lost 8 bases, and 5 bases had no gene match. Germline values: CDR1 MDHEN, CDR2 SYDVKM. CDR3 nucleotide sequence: TGTGCCAGCGTCACAGGGGCGGAGACCCAGTACTTC. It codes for CASVTGAETQYF. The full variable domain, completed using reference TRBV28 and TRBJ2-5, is DVKVTQSSRYLVKRTGEKVFLECVQDMDHENMFWYRQDPGLGLRLIYFSYDVKMKEKGDIPEGYSVSREKKERFSLILESASTNQTSMYLCASVTGAETQYFGPGTRLLVL.